Sequencing of this T cell receptor beta chain was carried out in a study of cytomegalovirus exposure and HLA in healthy donors. Study-level information: A later analysis reported the approximately 120 validation repertoires used the same platform as the 550 to 700 first-cohort repertoires.

General study findings and limits: According to a subsequent analysis, TCR clusters identified in the first cohort showed a tendency to co-occur across the roughly 130 validation repertoires.

On this clone: The antigen is undetermined.

This CDR3 is built from 14 residues. The germline V and J ends were trimmed by 4 bases and 3 bases, with 12 bases remaining between them. Germline V gives CDR1 SGHTS, CDR2 YDEGEE. Produced via immunoSEQ multiplex PCR; TCRdb's table is partial and in-frame only. The sample shows some 150,000 clones, roughly 87% of them seen only once. This clonotype was sampled from a man aged 18 to 30 in good health and CMV-seropositive. This sequence joins TRBV5-8 and TRBJ2-3; possible D gene TRBD2, 6 bases. Sequencing used PBMCs. In DNA form, the CDR3 reads TGTGCCAGCAGCACTCTAGCGAAAACAGATACGCAGTATTTT. This encodes CASSTLAKTDTQYF.